The subject of this entry is one T cell receptor (beta chain). Its antigen is unidentified. A deep-level run was used for the assay. Clones were read by immunoSEQ multiplex PCR, and TCRdb kept only the in-frame ones, dropping some. The sample records about 680,000 clones, about 74% being singletons. The CDR3 runs 15 residues. Germline V gives CDR1 MNHNS, CDR2 SASEGT. V lost 3 bases and J lost 7; bases outside the gene matches: 7. This specimen comes from a study of shared clonotypes between healthy human individuals. Whole-study findings and limits: Expectations were that clonotype sharing among donors would be affected by sequencing depth.

This clonotype originated in a woman in her twenties or thirties in good health. The chain links TRBV6-1 to TRBJ2-1; the match to TRBD2 covers 9 bases. Sequencing was done on a sample of memory CD4+ T cells sorted from blood. Subset defined: CD45RA-negative fraction. CDR3 loop: CASSEREGWWNEQFF. In nucleotides, the CDR3 is TGTGCCAGCAGTGAGCGGGAGGGGTGGTGGAATGAGCAGTTCTTC.